A single sample is the source of the 25 T cell receptor beta chains below, sequenced in a study of shared T cell receptors in the human thymus. The protocol was immunoSEQ multiplex PCR, while the TCRdb copy is restricted to in-frame clones and leaves out a portion. The table includes about 660,000 clones, around nine tenths detected once. These data were likewise used in another study, on human thymus T cells.

Material: thymocytes. All receptors come from a boy in the first two years of life with a congenital heart defect.

This clone was found once. The J gene is TRBJ2-2, the V gene TRBV7-2, with 14 bases that match TRBD2. V was clipped by 4 bases and J by 5 bases; unmatched bases: 9. CDR1 is SGHTA and CDR2 is FQGNSA in the germline V gene. CDR3 length: 18 residues. The CDR3 region is CASSSGLAGVPRTGELFF. The CDR3 DNA follows: TGTGCCAGCAGCTCGGGACTAGCGGGAGTCCCTAGGACCGGGGAGCTGTTTTTT.

The chain employs TRBV29-1 and TRBJ1-1, with D possibly being TRBD1 (6 bases). The V and J ends lost 4 bases and 9 bases respectively, with 15 bases between them. The CDR3 consists of 12 residues. Looked up from germline, CDR1 is SQVTM and CDR2 is ANQGSEA. The CDR3, as DNA: TGCAGCGTTGTACAGGGACCATCCCAAGCTTTCTTT. Its protein product is CSVVQGPSQAFF.

The chain employs TRBV4-1 and TRBJ2-7; 7 nucleotides match TRBD1. Trimming removed 4 bases from V and 2 bases from J; junction bases left unmatched: 5. The CDR3 totals 14 residues. Germline CDR1 MGHRA, CDR2 YSYEKL. This CDR3 reads CASSPRDRPYEQYF. CDR3 nucleotides: TGCGCCAGCAGCCCCCGGGACAGACCCTACGAGCAGTACTTC.

This chain joins TRBV5-6 and TRBJ1-1, with 8 bases lining up with TRBD1. There are 16 residues in the CDR3. Per the germline V gene, CDR1 is SGHDT and CDR2 is YYEEEE. V was pared by 0 bases and J by 1 base, with 5 bases of the junction left unmatched. The CDR3 spells CASSLGRQGPNTEAFF. DNA for the CDR3: TGTGCCAGCAGCTTGGGCCGACAGGGGCCGAACACTGAAGCTTTCTTT. The variable domain in full, completed from reference TRBV5-6 and TRBJ1-1, reads DAGVTQSPTHLIKTRGQQVTLRCSPKSGHDTVSWYQQALGQGPQFIFQYYEEEERQRGNFPDRFSGHQFPNYSSELNVNALLLGDSALYLCASSLGRQGPNTEAFFGQGTRLTVV.

The rearrangement links TRBV5-1 to TRBJ1-1, with 8 bases lining up with TRBD1. After removal of 3 bases from V and 1 base from J, the junction contained 5 bases not matched to a gene. The CDR3 runs to 15 residues. Germline V gene sequence: CDR1 SGHRS, CDR2 YFSETQ. The CDR3 reads CASSWTGRGNTEAFF. The DNA for the CDR3 is TGCGCCAGCAGCTGGACAGGGAGGGGGAACACTGAAGCTTTCTTT.

The chain has TRBV10-3 and TRBJ1-2; D is uncertain. The germline V gene encodes CDR1 ENHRY and CDR2 SYGVKD. V lost 2 bases and J lost 4, with 17 bases in between. This CDR3 is built from 16 residues. The CDR3 spells CAISEGRGISVYGYTF. The DNA of the CDR3 is TGTGCCATCAGTGAGGGGAGAGGGATTTCTGTCTATGGCTACACCTTC.

The chain employs TRBV7-9 and TRBJ2-7; 7 bases are a match to TRBD1. Germline V gene lookup returns CDR1 SEHNR and CDR2 FQNEAQ (reference sequence). The CDR3 is 13 amino acids. Germline trimming cut 4 bases from V and 0 bases from J; bases unmatched to any gene: 0. The CDR3 DNA reads TGTGCCAGCAGCTGGGACAGCTCCTACGAGCAGTACTTC. This translates into CASSWDSSYEQYF.

The chain links TRBV5-6 to TRBJ2-1, with D possibly being TRBD2 (6 bases). Germline lookup yields CDR1 SGHDT and CDR2 YYEEEE. CDR3 length equals 11 residues. V was trimmed by 2 bases and J by 9 bases, leaving 6 bases between them. The CDR3 reads CASSFGGEQFF. The CDR3, as DNA: TGTGCCAGCAGCTTCGGGGGTGAGCAGTTCTTC.

The chain is built from TRBV9 and TRBJ1-2, with a weak D call TRBD1 (5 bases). The CDR3 consists of 13 residues. The V gene's germline CDR1 is SGDLS and CDR2 YYNGEE. With 3 bases removed from V and 9 bases from J, the gap between germline ends came to 15 bases. The CDR3 loop reads CASSAPSQGSYTF. CDR3 in DNA: TGTGCCAGCAGCGCCCCATCCCAGGGAAGCTACACCTTC. The full variable domain, in which reference TRBV9 and TRBJ1-2 provide the parts outside the CDR3, is DSGVTQTPKHLITATGQRVTLRCSPRSGDLSVYWYQQSLDQGLQFLIQYYNGEERAKGNILERFSAQQFPDLHSELNLSSLELGDSALYFCASSAPSQGSYTFGSGTRLTVV.

The CDR3 spells CASSATSPFVDIQYF. The CDR3 coding sequence is TGTGCCAGCAGCGCCACCTCTCCCTTTGTAGACATTCAGTACTTC. The chain employs TRBV11-2 and TRBJ2-4; D remains unclear. Germline CDR1 and CDR2: SGHAT and FQNNGV. The CDR3 is made up of 15 amino acids. V lost 5 bases and J 8 bases, leaving 19 bases between the germline ends. The variable domain in full, with the rest retrieved from reference TRBV11-2 and TRBJ2-4, is EAGVAQSPRYKIIEKRQSVAFWCNPISGHATLYWYQQILGQGPKLLIQFQNNGVVDDSQLPKDRFSAERLKGVDSTLKIQPAKLEDSAVYLCASSATSPFVDIQYFGAGTRLSVL.

The chain links TRBV10-3 to TRBJ2-3; D might be TRBD1 (6 bases). V was trimmed by 0 bases and J by 2 bases, leaving 6 bases between them. The length of the CDR3 is 14 residues. Germline V CDR1 and CDR2: ENHRY, SYGVKD. The CDR3 region is CAISESGHTDTQYF. The CDR3 DNA is TGTGCCATCAGTGAGTCGGGACACACAGATACGCAGTATTTT.

This clone was recorded only once. V is TRBV30 and J is TRBJ2-7, with D possibly TRBD2 on 6 matching bases. Trimming took off 0 bases at V and 2 bases at J, with 14 bases between the two ends. Germline CDR1 is GTSNPN and CDR2 is SVGIG (reference sequence). CDR3 length: 15 amino acids. CDR3 protein: CAWSVCVTRPYEQYF. The CDR3 nucleotides are TGTGCCTGGAGTGTATGTGTGACTAGGCCCTACGAGCAGTACTTC.

The chain is built from TRBV18 and TRBJ1-2; D possibly corresponds to TRBD1 (6 bases). CDR1 is KGHSH and CDR2 is LQKENI in the germline V gene. The V and J ends lost 5 bases and 3 bases respectively, with 16 bases between them. The CDR3 spans 15 residues. The CDR3 reads CASSAEQGHDYGYTF. DNA for the CDR3: TGTGCCAGCTCAGCCGAGCAGGGGCATGACTATGGCTACACCTTC.

The J gene is TRBJ2-1, the V gene TRBV27; D possibly corresponds to TRBD2 (5 bases). The ends were cut back, 5 bases at V and 7 bases at J, with 15 bases in the middle. Germline V gene sequence: CDR1 MNHEY, CDR2 SMNVEV (reference sequence). The CDR3 contains 14 residues. The CDR3 DNA sequence: TGTGCCAGCAGTCCCCGCCCGGGGTTGAATGAGCAGTTCTTC. Amino acid sequence: CASSPRPGLNEQFF.

This clone was picked up a small number of times. The chain links TRBV10-3 to TRBJ2-1; 8 bases map to TRBD2. Germline trimming cut 0 bases from V and 8 bases from J; bases unmatched to any gene: 6. Germline loops: CDR1 ENHRY, CDR2 SYGVKD. The CDR3 runs 15 residues. DNA of the CDR3: TGTGCCATCAGTGAGTCTGGGACTAGTATGCATGAGCAGTTCTTC. Encoded protein: CAISESGTSMHEQFF.

CDR3 in DNA: TGCAGTGCTGTTACGGGGGATGGCTACACCTTC. Amino acids: CSAVTGDGYTF. The chain employs TRBV20-1 and TRBJ1-2; D perhaps matches TRBD1 (5 bases). Germline V CDR1 and CDR2: DFQATT, SNEGSKA (reference sequence). Trimming took 5 bases from V and 6 from J, leaving 10 bases between them. The CDR3 spans 11 residues.

The V and J genes are TRBV12-5 and TRBJ1-2, with 8 positions matching TRBD1. Germline V gene sequence: CDR1 LGHNT, CDR2 FRNRAP. The CDR3 runs 15 residues. V lost 0 bases to trimming and J lost 6 bases; unmatched junction nucleotides: 6. CDR3 DNA: TGTGCTAGTGGTTTGGTCCGGGACAGGCTCGATGGCTACACCTTC. Residues: CASGLVRDRLDGYTF.

The chain uses TRBV4-3 and TRBJ2-3, with 7 positions matching TRBD2. V lost 1 base and J lost 0; bases outside the gene matches: 13. The CDR3 spans 19 residues. The germline gives CDR1 LGHNA, CDR2 YSLEER. The CDR3 sequence is CASSQAGRGPGRSTDTQYF. The DNA for the CDR3 is TGCGCCAGCAGCCAAGCGGGGAGGGGTCCCGGGAGAAGCACAGATACGCAGTATTTT.

This chain joins TRBV6-1 and TRBJ1-5; 9 nucleotides line up with TRBD1. The CDR3 covers 20 residues. With V trimmed by 2 bases and J by 2 bases, 16 bases remained unmatched. Per the germline V gene, CDR1 is MNHNS and CDR2 is SASEGT. CDR3 residues: CASSESGSTGGDPGNQPQHF. CDR3 DNA sequence: TGTGCCAGCAGTGAAAGCGGGTCTACAGGGGGCGATCCGGGCAATCAGCCCCAGCATTTT.

The genes are TRBV4-1 and TRBJ2-1, with 11 bases that match TRBD2. Unmatched junction bases numbered 4, after V lost 7 bases and J lost 2 bases. From germline, CDR1 is MGHRA and CDR2 YSYEKL. This CDR3 region has 15 residues. CDR3 region: CASTRLAGPYNEQFF. As DNA, the CDR3 is TGCGCCAGCACTCGACTAGCGGGGCCCTACAATGAGCAGTTCTTC.

The chain carries TRBV19 and TRBJ2-7, with 11 bases that match TRBD1. Germline assignment: CDR1 LNHDA and CDR2 SQIVND (reference sequence). V trimming: 3 bases; J trimming: 5 bases; junction bases outside the gene matches: 6. This CDR3 spans 15 amino acids. As DNA, the CDR3 is TGTGCCAGTAGTATGCACCGGGACAGGGGGAACGAGCAGTACTTC. Amino acid sequence: CASSMHRDRGNEQYF.

The rearrangement links TRBV15 to TRBJ2-1; 8 bases align to TRBD2. The V gene end was trimmed by 3 bases and the J gene end by 2 bases; junction bases not matched to a gene: 6. Germline CDR1 is LNHNV and CDR2 is YYDKDF (reference sequence). The CDR3 is 16 amino acids. CDR3 nucleotide sequence: TGTGCCACCAGCAGTAGAGCGGGAGTGCCCTACAATGAGCAGTTCTTC. Protein product: CATSSRAGVPYNEQFF.

The gene calls are TRBV5-1 and TRBJ2-1; 7 positions agree with TRBD2. CDR1 and CDR2 from the germline V gene are SGHRS and YFSETQ. This CDR3 has 15 amino acids. With 10 bases clipped from V and 9 bases from J, the junction kept 19 bases outside the gene matches. The CDR3 bases are TGCGCCCAAGTCCCCTGGACTAGGGATCTGGGTGAGCAGTTCTTC. Translating it yields CAQVPWTRDLGEQFF.

This clone occurred a few times. The CDR3 DNA is TGTGCCAGCAGTTACACAACCGGGACAGGGGGCTACACTGAAGCTTTCTTT. It specifies CASSYTTGTGGYTEAFF. This sequence joins TRBV28 and TRBJ1-1, with 12 bases identical to TRBD1. Trimming removed 4 bases from V and 3 bases from J; junction bases left unmatched: 9. The CDR3 consists of 17 residues. The germline V gene encodes CDR1 MDHEN and CDR2 SYDVKM.

The chain links TRBV27 to TRBJ2-3; TRBD2 agrees at 8 bases. V trimming: 5 bases; J trimming: 2 bases; junction bases outside the gene matches: 9. This CDR3 has 16 residues. Looked up from germline, CDR1 is MNHEY and CDR2 is SMNVEV (reference sequence). The DNA for the CDR3 is TGTGCCAGCAGTCCGGGACTAGAAGAAGTCACAGATACGCAGTATTTT. Its protein product is CASSPGLEEVTDTQYF.